Listed here are 4 T cell receptor beta chains from one sample, sequenced in a study of a mutant IDH1 vaccine in newly diagnosed glioma (dated by TCRdb to the early 2020s). This specimen's time point label, per the study, means: week 35, safety follow-up. A 20-mer mutant IDH1 peptide at 300 micrograms in Montanide made up each vaccine dose, which was injected subcutaneously together with topical imiquimod. The method behind the library was the immunoSEQ multiplex PCR assay. TCRdb re-hosts the immuneACCESS table, in-frame sequences only. Its copies lack some clones; in the studies checked, an unresolved V gene accounts for under half of them, and the cause for the rest is not known. The sample profile shows some 50,000 clones; about 92% of them were found once. Roughly 2.4% of the sample is in the top ten clones. No antigen is known for these receptors. The sequences come from PBMCs, collected from a glioma patient whose treatment included an IDH1 peptide vaccine. The receptors were sampled from a man between 50 and 59 years old with glioma.

The chain recombines TRBV5-4 with TRBJ2-7; the match to TRBD1 covers 8 bases. This CDR3 spans 15 amino acids. Trimming cost V 0 bases and J 4 bases; bases outside gene matches: 6. Germline assignment: CDR1 SGHNT and CDR2 YYREEE (reference sequence). The chain's CDR3 is CASSLAAGGEYEQYF. As DNA, the CDR3 is TGTGCCAGCAGCTTGGCCGCAGGGGGCGAATACGAGCAGTACTTC.

This clone appeared a few times. The gene calls are TRBV4-3 and TRBJ1-2; D call uncertain. Trimming pared 0 bases from V and 2 bases from J, leaving 7 bases between. The CDR3 length is 14 residues. The V gene's germline CDR1 is LGHNA and CDR2 YSLEER. CDR3 sequence (DNA): TGCGCCAGCAGCCAAGACAGGTCGAACTATGGCTACACCTTC. Its protein product is CASSQDRSNYGYTF.

The V gene is TRBV19, the J gene TRBJ1-5; D gene uncertain. Germline CDR1 is LNHDA and CDR2 is SQIVND (reference sequence). The V and J ends lost 3 bases and 3 bases respectively, with 6 bases between them. The CDR3 is 13 amino acids. The CDR3 here is CASSIGDNQPQHF. The CDR3 region has the DNA TGTGCCAGTAGTATTGGGGACAATCAGCCCCAGCATTTT. Complete variable domain (other parts from reference TRBV19 and TRBJ1-5): DGGITQSPKYLFRKEGQNVTLSCEQNLNHDAMYWYRQDPGQGLRLIYYSQIVNDFQKGDIAEGYSVSREKKESFPLTVTSAQKNPTAFYLCASSIGDNQPQHFGDGTRLSIL.

The CDR3 here is CASSLAGGLNSPLHF. DNA of the CDR3: TGTGCCAGCAGCTTGGCGGGGGGCCTAAATTCACCCCTCCACTTT. The chain has TRBV5-4 and TRBJ1-6; weak D call: TRBD1 (6 bases). The CDR3 runs 15 residues. The ends were cut back, 0 bases at V and 7 bases at J, with 11 bases in the middle. In germline, CDR1 is SGHNT, CDR2 YYREEE (reference sequence). Complete variable domain (other parts from reference TRBV5-4 and TRBJ1-6): ETGVTQSPTHLIKTRGQQVTLRCSSQSGHNTVSWYQQALGQGPQFIFQYYREEENGRGNFPPRFSGLQFPNYSSELNVNALELDDSALYLCASSLAGGLNSPLHFGNGTRLTVT.